These 5 T cell receptor beta chains share one sample of origin, sequenced in a study of post-analysis software for immune sequencing data. cDNA libraries of TCR beta carried unique molecular identifiers. TCRdb processed the PCR reads anew with MiXCR; each CDR3 protein has one entry. The sample holds hundreds of thousands of distinct CDR3 sequences; roughly 40% are singletons and the top ten take more than 1.5%. These receptors' targets are unknown. Regarding the study as a whole: TRBV segments more frequent in patients than in controls numbered several and included TRBV5-6, TRBV5-1 and TRBV20-1.

The specimen was blood. These receptors were collected from a girl aged 5-17 years with multiple sclerosis.

This clonotype is a singleton in its sample. This may come from a read error, since a much larger clone is one base off. This chain connects TRBV29-1 to TRBJ2-5, with TRBD2 matching 8 bases. In germline, CDR1 is SQVTM, CDR2 ANQGSEA. Trimming cost V 4 bases and J 7 bases; bases outside gene matches: 11. CDR3 length equals 14 residues. The CDR3 reads CSVASGLAGGTQYF. The CDR3 bases are TGCAGCGTTGCCTCGGGACTTGCGGGGGGGACCCAGTACTTC.

The chain employs TRBV2 and TRBJ1-4, with 11 bases fitting TRBD1. V gave up 6 bases and J gave up 8 bases; unmatched junction bases: 5. The CDR3 is made up of 14 amino acids. CDR1 and CDR2 from the germline V gene are SNHLY and FYNNEI. The chain's CDR3 is CASREDRGQEKLFF. CDR3 nucleotide sequence: TGTGCCAGCAGGGAGGACAGGGGGCAAGAAAAACTGTTTTTT.

The chain has TRBV19 and TRBJ2-3; D is perhaps TRBD2 (5 bases). The CDR3 covers 15 residues. Germline values: CDR1 LNHDA, CDR2 SQIVND (reference sequence). The germline V and J ends were trimmed by 4 bases and 4 bases, with 15 bases remaining between them. The CDR3: CASSTWPSTPDTQYF. CDR3 nucleotides: TGTGCCAGTAGTACCTGGCCTAGCACCCCAGATACGCAGTATTTT. The whole variable domain, remainder taken from reference TRBV19 and TRBJ2-3, is DGGITQSPKYLFRKEGQNVTLSCEQNLNHDAMYWYRQDPGQGLRLIYYSQIVNDFQKGDIAEGYSVSREKKESFPLTVTSAQKNPTAFYLCASSTWPSTPDTQYFGPGTRLTVL.

This chain uses TRBV12-3 or TRBV12-4 with TRBJ1-2, with D possibly TRBD1 on 5 matching bases. Trimming cost V 2 bases and J 8 bases, with 12 bases left between them. The CDR3 is made up of 13 amino acids. The CDR3: CASSLQGGEGYTF. DNA of the CDR3: TGTGCCAGCAGTTTACAGGGCGGCGAAGGCTACACCTTC.

This clonotype was seen a single time. This chain joins TRBV7-7 and TRBJ2-7; D gene ambiguous. The CDR3 runs to 12 residues. The germline gives CDR1 SSHAT, CDR2 FNYEAQ (reference sequence). Trimming cost V 5 bases and J 7 bases, with 12 bases left between them. This chain's CDR3 is CASSPEDLEQYF. CDR3 nucleotide sequence: TGTGCCAGCAGCCCAGAGGACCTGGAGCAGTACTTC. Full variable domain (remainder filled in from reference TRBV7-7 and TRBJ2-7): GAGVSQSPRYKVTKRGQDVTLRCDPISSHATLYWYQQALGQGPEFLTYFNYEAQPDKSGLPSDRFSAERPEGSISTLTIQRTEQRDSAMYRCASSPEDLEQYFGPGTRLTVT.